This T cell receptor beta chain appears in the sequencing data of a study of CD8 T cells in Susac syndrome. Reverse transcription of about 0.5 to 1 ug RNA used random hexamers. Multiplex PCR with immunoSEQ amplified the TCR beta CDR3 across 54 Vbeta and 13 Jbeta. TCRdb ran MiXCR on the immunoSEQ multiplex PCR reads and lists one entry per CDR3 protein. The sample has 95,000 to 150,000 distinct CDR3 sequences; approximately 96% are singletons. The V gene lost 0 bases and the J gene lost 2 bases, with 5 bases spanning the gap. CDR1 is SGHDN and CDR2 is FVKESK in the germline V gene. The CDR3 length is 13 residues. Peripheral blood CD8+ and CD4+ T cells were profiled by TCR beta sequencing. Age- and sex-matched healthy donors served as the control group. TEMRA cells were FACS-enriched, and CD8+ and CD4+ T cells were isolated negatively.

The sample taken for sequencing was CD4+ T cells from PBMCs. The V call is TRBV14, the J call TRBJ2-7; possibly TRBD1 for D (5 bases). The clonotype originates from a human donor in good health. CDR3 residues: CASSQEGPYEQYF. CDR3 nucleotides: TGTGCCAGCAGCCAAGAGGGGCCCTACGAGCAGTACTTC.